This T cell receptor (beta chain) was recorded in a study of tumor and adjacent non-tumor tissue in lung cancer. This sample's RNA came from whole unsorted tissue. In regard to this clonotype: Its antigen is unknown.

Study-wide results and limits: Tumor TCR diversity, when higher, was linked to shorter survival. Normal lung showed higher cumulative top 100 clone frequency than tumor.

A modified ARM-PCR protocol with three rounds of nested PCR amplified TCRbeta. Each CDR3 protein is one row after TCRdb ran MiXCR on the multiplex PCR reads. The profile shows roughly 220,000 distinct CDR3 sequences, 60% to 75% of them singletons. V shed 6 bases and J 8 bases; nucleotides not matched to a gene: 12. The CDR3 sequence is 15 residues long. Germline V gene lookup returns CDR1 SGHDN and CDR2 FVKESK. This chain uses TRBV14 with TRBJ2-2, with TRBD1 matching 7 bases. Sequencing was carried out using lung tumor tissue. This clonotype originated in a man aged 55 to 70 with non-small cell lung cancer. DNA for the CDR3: TGTGCCAGCAGACGACAGGGAGTCCCGGCTGGGGAGCTGTTTTTT. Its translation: CASRRQGVPAGELFF.